These 7 T cell receptor beta chains share one sample of origin, sequenced in a study of beta chain features in type 1 diabetes. Since all of the isolated RNA was reverse transcribed, expressed TCRB transcripts were what got sequenced. Method: immunoSEQ multiplex PCR; TCRdb's copy keeps in-frame clones and lacks some. This sample has 810,000 or so clones, with 15% to 20% found just once. The sequenced sample consisted of naive CD4+ T cells from blood. The receptors derive from a woman aged 18-29 years in good health.

The chain has TRBV7-9 and TRBJ1-2; D is uncertain. This CDR3 has 12 amino acids. V was shortened by 3 bases and J by 2 bases, with 4 bases between the two germline ends. Germline V gene data show CDR1 as SEHNR and CDR2 as FQNEAQ (reference sequence). As DNA, the CDR3 is TGTGCCAGCAGCTTGCCGAACTATGGCTACACCTTC. It translates to CASSLPNYGYTF. The variable domain in full, completed from reference TRBV7-9 and TRBJ1-2, reads DTGVSQNPRHKITKRGQNVTFRCDPISEHNRLYWYRQTLGQGPEFLTYFQNEAQLEKSRLLSDRFSAERPKGSFSTLEIQRTEQGDSAMYLCASSLPNYGYTFGSGTRLTVV.

This clone was picked up a small number of times. V gene TRBV7-2 combines with J gene TRBJ2-5; D unresolved. CDR1 is SGHTA and CDR2 is FQGNSA in the germline V gene. V was trimmed by 1 base and J by 5 bases, leaving 11 bases between them. The CDR3 spans 14 residues. The CDR3 loop reads CASSLGSSWETQYF. CDR3 DNA: TGTGCCAGCAGCTTAGGTTCTTCGTGGGAGACCCAGTACTTC. The whole variable domain, remainder taken from reference TRBV7-2 and TRBJ2-5, is GAGVSQSPSNKVTEKGKDVELRCDPISGHTALYWYRQSLGQGLEFLIYFQGNSAPDKSGLPSDRFSAERTGGSVSTLTIQRTQQEDSAVYLCASSLGSSWETQYFGPGTRLLVL.

The chain is built from TRBV28 and TRBJ1-5; D remains ambiguous. CDR1 and CDR2 (germline): MDHEN, SYDVKM. CDR3 length: 12 residues. Trimming cost V 8 bases and J 3 bases, with 8 bases left between them. The CDR3 sequence is CASRDLNQPQHF. The CDR3 bases are TGTGCCAGCCGTGACCTCAATCAGCCCCAGCATTTT.

The V call is TRBV13, the J call TRBJ2-5, with a tentative D call TRBD2 (6 bases). Trimming removed 4 bases from V and 3 bases from J, with 18 bases in between. The CDR3 loop spans 16 amino acids. Germline CDR1 reads PRHDT; CDR2 reads FYEKMQ (reference sequence). CDR3 DNA sequence: TGTGCCAGCAGCTCCCAGGCTAGCTGGAGGGAAGAGACCCAGTACTTC. It yields the protein CASSSQASWREETQYF.

CDR3 residues: CASRIGGLDEQFF. The CDR3 region has the DNA TGTGCCAGCAGAATAGGAGGTCTGGATGAGCAGTTCTTC. The chain couples TRBV11-1 to TRBJ2-1, with D possibly matching TRBD2 (5 bases). V shed 6 bases and J shed 8 bases, with 14 bases lying between them. This CDR3 has 13 amino acids. The V gene's germline CDR1 is SGHAT and CDR2 FQDESV (reference sequence). Full variable domain (missing parts from reference TRBV11-1 and TRBJ2-1): EAEVAQSPRYKITEKSQAVAFWCDPISGHATLYWYRQILGQGPELLVQFQDESVVDDSQLPKDRFSAERLKGVDSTLKIQPAELGDSAMYLCASRIGGLDEQFFGPGTRLTVL.

V is TRBV5-6 and J is TRBJ2-1, with D possibly matching TRBD2 (6 bases). Germline values: CDR1 SGHDT, CDR2 YYEEEE. The CDR3 extends over 13 amino acids. The V end lost 3 bases, the J end lost 8 bases, and 12 bases lay between the germline ends. The CDR3 sequence is CASSSVAGYEQFF. CDR3 coding DNA: TGTGCCAGCAGCTCGGTTGCGGGATATGAGCAGTTCTTC. Combining the CDR3 with reference TRBV5-6 and TRBJ2-1 gives the whole variable domain DAGVTQSPTHLIKTRGQQVTLRCSPKSGHDTVSWYQQALGQGPQFIFQYYEEEERQRGNFPDRFSGHQFPNYSSELNVNALLLGDSALYLCASSSVAGYEQFFGPGTRLTVL.

The chain is built from TRBV4-2 and TRBJ2-7; 8 positions agree with TRBD2. The ends lost 3 bases at V and 0 bases at J; junction bases unmatched: 7. This CDR3 comprises 16 residues. Germline loops: CDR1 LGHNA, CDR2 YNFKEQ. For the CDR3, the DNA is TGTGCCAGCAGCCATGGGCTAGCGGGCCGCTCCTACGAGCAGTACTTC. Amino acid sequence: CASSHGLAGRSYEQYF.